This entry describes one TCR beta chain. CDR3 length equals 15 residues. The V gene's germline CDR1 is SGHDT and CDR2 YYEEEE. V was pared by 1 base and J by 0 bases, with 7 bases between. This sample is drawn from a study of cytomegalovirus exposure and HLA in healthy donors. There were likely unrecorded immune exposures, though donors were nominally healthy when sampled. Researchers ran the PCR with 60 Vbeta and 13 Jbeta primers. Clones were read by immunoSEQ multiplex PCR, and TCRdb kept only the in-frame ones, dropping some. This table has about 200,000 clones, 65% to 90% appearing once. The source material was PBMCs. The source of this sequence is a woman in her 30s in good health and CMV-seronegative. The rearrangement links TRBV5-6 to TRBJ2-2; the D is unclear. CDR3 bases: TGTGCCAGCAGCTTGTTTCAGGCGAACACCGGGGAGCTGTTTTTT. Amino acid sequence: CASSLFQANTGELFF.